This T cell receptor beta chain was captured by sequencing in a study of cytomegalovirus exposure and HLA in healthy donors. Primers for the PCR totalled 60 Vbeta and 13 Jbeta. Clones were read by immunoSEQ multiplex PCR, and TCRdb kept only the in-frame ones, dropping some. Of 150,000 or so clones in the sample, over 75% were seen once. The sample comprised PBMCs. This TCR was sampled from a man aged 35 to 55 in good health and CMV-seropositive.

The CDR3 DNA follows: TGTGCCAGCAGCCCGACAGGAAATAATGAAAAACTGTTTTTT. It yields the protein CASSPTGNNEKLFF. This rearrangement joins TRBV6-5 to TRBJ1-4, with D perhaps TRBD1 (6 bases). V was clipped by 6 bases and J by 4 bases, with 12 bases between them. The CDR3 is 14 residues long. Germline assignment: CDR1 MNHEY and CDR2 SVGAGI.